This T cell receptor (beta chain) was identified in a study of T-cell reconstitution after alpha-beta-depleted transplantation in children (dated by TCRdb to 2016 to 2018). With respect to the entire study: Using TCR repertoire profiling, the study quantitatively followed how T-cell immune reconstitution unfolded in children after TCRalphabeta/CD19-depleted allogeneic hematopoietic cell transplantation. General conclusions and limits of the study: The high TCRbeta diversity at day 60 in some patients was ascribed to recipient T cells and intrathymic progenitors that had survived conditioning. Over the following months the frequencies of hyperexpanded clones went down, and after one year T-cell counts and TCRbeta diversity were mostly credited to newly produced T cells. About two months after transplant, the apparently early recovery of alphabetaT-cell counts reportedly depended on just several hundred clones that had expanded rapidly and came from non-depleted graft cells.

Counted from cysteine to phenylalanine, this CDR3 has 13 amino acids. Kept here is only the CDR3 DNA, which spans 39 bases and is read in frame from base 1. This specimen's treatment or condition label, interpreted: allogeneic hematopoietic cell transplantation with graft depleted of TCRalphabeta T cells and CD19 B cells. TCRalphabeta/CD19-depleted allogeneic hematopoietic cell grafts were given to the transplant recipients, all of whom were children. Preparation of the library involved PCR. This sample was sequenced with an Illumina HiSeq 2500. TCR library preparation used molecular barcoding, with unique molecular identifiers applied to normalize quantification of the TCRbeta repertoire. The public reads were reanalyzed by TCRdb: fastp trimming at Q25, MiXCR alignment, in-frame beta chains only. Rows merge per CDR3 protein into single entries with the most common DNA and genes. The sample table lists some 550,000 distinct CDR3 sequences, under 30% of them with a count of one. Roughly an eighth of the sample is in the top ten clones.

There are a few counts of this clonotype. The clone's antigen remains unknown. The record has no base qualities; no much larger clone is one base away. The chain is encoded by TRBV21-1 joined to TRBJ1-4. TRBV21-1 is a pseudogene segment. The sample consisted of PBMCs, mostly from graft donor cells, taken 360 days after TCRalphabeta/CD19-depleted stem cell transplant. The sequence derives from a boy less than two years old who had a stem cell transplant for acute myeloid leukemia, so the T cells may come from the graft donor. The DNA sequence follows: TGTGCCAGCAGCAATACTTGGCCTGAAAAACTGTTTTTT. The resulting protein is CASSNTWPEKLFF.